This is a list of T cell receptor beta chains from one sample in a study of T cells in localized non-small cell lung cancer. Repertoires were generated with immunoSEQ multiplex PCR, while TCRdb's copy carries only in-frame clones and drops some. The repertoire holds 31,000 or so clones, roughly 77% seen once, with about 16% in the top ten. The source material was peripheral blood, sampled before any cancer treatment. The receptors come from a male donor aged 60 or over with stage III squamous cell lung carcinoma. CDR3s include the opening cysteine and the closing phenylalanine or tryptophan. A D gene is named only where the DNA matches it firmly. For some rows the clone size is stated as once, few or many, or as a class when expanded; others skip it.

size	D	V	J	DNA	CDR3
few	.	TRBV19	TRBJ2-3	TGTGCCAGTAGTATGCCGGGGAACACAGATACGCAGTATTTT	CASSMPGNTDTQYF
.	.	TRBV18	TRBJ2-2	TGTGCCAGCTCACGGGGAGCCAGCTTGAACACCGGGGAGCTGTTTTTT	CASSRGASLNTGELFF
.	TRBD2	TRBV7-8	TRBJ2-2	TGTGCCAGCAGCCGGAGCGGGGTTAACACCGGGGAGCTGTTTTTT	CASSRSGVNTGELFF
.	TRBD1	TRBV7-2	TRBJ1-2	TGTGCCAGCAGCTGGACAGGGGGTCGGGGCTACACCTTC	CASSWTGGRGYTF
.	.	TRBV29-1	TRBJ1-2	TGCAGCGTCCGGGACGACGATCGGTATGGCTACACCTTC	CSVRDDDRYGYTF
.	.	TRBV5-8	TRBJ1-2	TGTGCCAGCAGCTTCGGGGACCCGGTGCGCTATGGCTACACCTTC	CASSFGDPVRYGYTF
.	.	TRBV5-4	TRBJ2-3	TGTGCCAGCAGCTTGGGGGGGGCAGATACGCAGTATTTT	CASSLGGADTQYF
few	.	TRBV5-6	TRBJ2-1	TGTGCCAGCAGCTTGGCCTCTGAAAATGAGCAGTTCTTC	CASSLASENEQFF
.	TRBD1	TRBV5-1	TRBJ1-1	TGCGCCAGCAGCTTCCCCAGGGGGGGGATCGGCGTGAACACTGAAGCTTTCTTT	CASSFPRGGIGVNTEAFF
.	.	TRBV11-1	TRBJ1-2	TGTGCCAGCAGCATCCCAGGAACACCCTCCTATGGCTACACCTTC	CASSIPGTPSYGYTF
.	TRBD1	TRBV27	TRBJ2-7	TGTGCCAGCGCCCGGGACAGGGCTCCAGTGGGGGCTTACGAGCAGTACTTC	CASARDRAPVGAYEQYF
.	.	TRBV28	TRBJ1-6	TGTGCCAGCAATAGAAGTTTCGGGTCACCCCTCCACTTT	CASNRSFGSPLHF
.	.	TRBV9	TRBJ2-5	TGTGCCAGCAGCGTAGTTGGGAGTGGGAAAGAGACCCAGTACTTC	CASSVVGSGKETQYF
.	TRBD2	TRBV28	TRBJ2-2	TGTGCCAGCAGTTTCCACGGGAGGGGAGTCGGGGAGCTGTTTTTT	CASSFHGRGVGELFF
.	.	TRBV6-5	TRBJ1-4	TGTGCCAGCAGTTACTCAGCGGTCGGACAGCCCCATTTT	CASSYSAVGQPHF
.	.	TRBV7-2	TRBJ1-5	TGTGCCAGCAGCCCCTTCGGGATTACCAATCAGCCCCAGCATTTT	CASSPFGITNQPQHF
.	TRBD2	TRBV10-3	TRBJ2-1	TGTGCCATCAGTGAGAGGACTAGTCTCACCTACAATGAGCAGTTCTTC	CAISERTSLTYNEQFF
medium-sized	TRBD2	TRBV4-3	TRBJ2-2	TGCGCCAGCAGCCAAGATCCCGGGGGGTTAAGGGAGCTGTTTTTT	CASSQDPGGLRELFF
.	.	TRBV2	TRBJ1-6	TGTGCCAGCAGGGGCACAGGGCAAATAGGACCCCTCCACTTT	CASRGTGQIGPLHF
.	TRBD2	TRBV7-8	TRBJ2-1	TGTGCCAGCAGCTTTAGCGGGAGGGAGCAGTTCTTC	CASSFSGREQFF
.	.	TRBV27	TRBJ1-5	TGTGCCAGCAGCCGATATAGCAATCAGCCCCAGCATTTT	CASSRYSNQPQHF
.	TRBD2	TRBV11-3	TRBJ2-1	TGTGCCAGCAGCTCTTACGAGGAGGGAGGGAAGGGTGAGCAGTTCTTC	CASSSYEEGGKGEQFF
medium-sized	TRBD1	TRBV6-1	TRBJ1-2	TGTGCCAGCAGTGTCGGGACAGGGAACTATGGCTACACCTTC	CASSVGTGNYGYTF
once	.	TRBV18	TRBJ1-2	TGTGCCAGCTCCCCGGTCGAAGAAGATGGCTACACCTTC	CASSPVEEDGYTF